This passage covers 13 T cell receptor beta chains from one sample sequenced in a study of human T cells and chemical hapten exposure. Each CDR3 protein is one row after TCRdb ran MiXCR on the RACE reads. The table has about 95,000 distinct CDR3 sequences, about an eighth seen once. The time point: patch test 2, 6 weeks after DPC sensitization. As for treatment: therapeutic diphenylcyclopropenone sensitization with weekly scalp DPC. The sequencing used whole blood, collected in connection with sensitization to the hapten diphenylcyclopropenone (DPC). These receptors were taken from a woman between 40 and 55 years old with alopecia areata. Some clones in this sample may be carry-over from other donors' samples.

This clonotype is a singleton in its sample. This sequence joins TRBV12-3 or TRBV12-4 and TRBJ2-5; D is unresolved. This CDR3 is 14 amino acids long. The ends were cut back, 3 bases at V and 5 bases at J, with 13 bases in the middle. The CDR3 DNA reads TGTGCCAGCAGTTTCAGACACATGCTGGAGACCCAGTACTTC. Translating gives CASSFRHMLETQYF.

The V call is TRBV3-1, the J call TRBJ2-5; TRBD1 matches at 9 bases. J gave up 2 bases and V 0 bases, and 4 bases lay outside the gene matches. The V gene's germline CDR1 is LGHDT and CDR2 YNNKEL (reference sequence). The CDR3 sequence is 16 residues long. The CDR3 protein is CASSQDLGQGQETQYF. In DNA form, the CDR3 reads TGTGCCAGCAGCCAAGATTTAGGACAGGGGCAAGAGACCCAGTACTTC.

The rearrangement links TRBV29-1 to TRBJ2-7; possibly TRBD1 for D (6 bases). Between the trimmed V and J ends, which lost 1 base and 4 bases, there was a span of 11 bases. This CDR3 contains 13 residues. From germline, CDR1 is SQVTM and CDR2 ANQGSEA. The CDR3 spells CSVEVGQPYEQYF. The CDR3 region has the DNA TGCAGCGTTGAAGTTGGACAGCCTTACGAGCAGTACTTC.

Only a few counts were recorded for this clonotype. The chain couples TRBV4-1 to TRBJ1-2; D not resolved. Germline CDR1 is MGHRA and CDR2 is YSYEKL. The CDR3 runs 12 residues. V lost 3 bases and J 6 bases, leaving 8 bases between the germline ends. CDR3 sequence reads: CASSQFGDGYTF. CDR3 nucleotides: TGCGCCAGCAGCCAGTTTGGAGATGGCTACACCTTC.

The chain's CDR3 is CASTTGTGSYEQYF. DNA for the CDR3: TGTGCCAGCACCACCGGGACAGGGTCCTACGAGCAGTACTTC. J is TRBJ2-7 and V is TRBV6-5; TRBD1 agrees at 9 bases. Germline V gene sequence: CDR1 MNHEY, CDR2 SVGAGI. The CDR3 is 14 amino acids. V shed 7 bases and J 1 base; nucleotides not matched to a gene: 5.

This clonotype was counted at least ten times. The chain employs TRBV7-2 and TRBJ1-1; weak D call: TRBD1 (6 bases). From germline, CDR1 is SGHTA and CDR2 FQGNSA. CDR3 length: 14 residues. The V end lost 0 bases, the J end lost 7 bases, and 12 bases lay between the germline ends. Here the CDR3 reads CASSLAGRGNEAFF. CDR3 coding DNA: TGTGCCAGCAGCTTAGCGGGAAGGGGGAATGAAGCTTTCTTT.

The gene calls are TRBV9 and TRBJ2-7; 7 bases match TRBD2. V trimming: 0 bases; J trimming: 1 base; junction bases outside the gene matches: 4. Germline lookup yields CDR1 SGDLS and CDR2 YYNGEE. The CDR3 covers 15 residues. The CDR3 here is CASSVGPSGSYEQYF. CDR3 nucleotide sequence: TGTGCCAGCAGCGTAGGTCCTAGCGGATCCTACGAGCAGTACTTC.

This clonotype was detected a few times. V is TRBV18 and J is TRBJ1-1, with D unresolved. The CDR3 consists of 14 residues. With 2 bases removed from V and 3 bases from J, the gap between germline ends came to 10 bases. Germline V gene lookup returns CDR1 KGHSH and CDR2 LQKENI. The CDR3, as DNA: TGTGCCAGCTCACCAACGGGTCAGGACACTGAAGCTTTCTTT. Translating it yields CASSPTGQDTEAFF. The complete variable domain, with remaining parts taken from reference TRBV18 and TRBJ1-1, reads NAGVMQNPRHLVRRRGQEARLRCSPMKGHSHVYWYRQLPEEGLKFMVYLQKENIIDESGMPKERFSAEFPKEGPSILRIQQVVRGDSAAYFCASSPTGQDTEAFFGQGTRLTVV.

The genes are TRBV28 and TRBJ2-5; 7 positions agree with TRBD2. Per the germline V gene, CDR1 is MDHEN and CDR2 is SYDVKM. Germline trimming cut 5 bases from V and 1 base from J; bases unmatched to any gene: 4. This CDR3 is built from 14 residues. In DNA form, the CDR3 reads TGTGCCAGCAGTATGGGCGGGGGCCAAGAGACCCAGTACTTC. Translated, it gives CASSMGGGQETQYF.

Many counts were recorded for this clonotype. The chain recombines TRBV6-6 with TRBJ2-5; no clear D gene. V was pared by 8 bases and J by 3 bases, with 7 bases between. Germline loops: CDR1 MNHNY, CDR2 SVGAGI (reference sequence). CDR3 length: 11 amino acids. Here the CDR3 DNA reads TGTGCCAGCGGGAAGGAAGAGACCCAGTACTTC. Protein: CASGKEETQYF.

This clonotype was detected many times. This chain joins TRBV29-1 and TRBJ2-7; the D is unclear. V shed 7 bases and J shed 1 base, with 11 bases lying between them. Per germline, CDR1 SQVTM and CDR2 ANQGSEA. The CDR3 covers 12 residues. The CDR3 here is CSAREHSYEQYF. The CDR3 coding sequence is TGCAGCGCCCGAGAACATTCCTACGAGCAGTACTTC.

This clonotype was recorded at least ten times. The chain recombines TRBV30 with TRBJ2-5; D is unclear. The germline CDR1 and CDR2 sequences are GTSNPN and SVGIG (reference sequence). This CDR3 has 12 residues. With 0 bases removed from V and 5 bases from J, the gap between germline ends came to 7 bases. CDR3 bases: TGTGCCTGGAGTGTAATTAGGGAGACCCAGTACTTC. Encoded protein: CAWSVIRETQYF.

The table lists this clonotype with a few counts. The CDR3 bases are TGTGCCAGCAGTCCGAAGAGGGGGATGCCTGAAGCTTTCTTT. Translation: CASSPKRGMPEAFF. This chain joins TRBV28 and TRBJ1-1; weak D call: TRBD1 (6 bases). The V end lost 5 bases, the J end lost 6 bases, and 16 bases lay between the germline ends. CDR1 is MDHEN and CDR2 is SYDVKM in the germline V gene. The CDR3 is 14 amino acids.